The sequence of this T cell receptor beta chain was determined in a study of OX40 agonist ivuxolimab in advanced cancers. Whole-study context: Ivuxolimab, an agonistic anti-OX40 (CD134) antibody, was given to patients. There were three patients with partial responses, one having hepatocellular carcinoma and two cutaneous melanoma.

Here immunoSEQ multiplex PCR was the method, and the copy in TCRdb shows in-frame clones only, minus some. The repertoire includes about 71,000 clones, roughly three quarters of them detected once, and less than 5.5% sits in the top ten. General observations from the study: Among patients with partial responses at 0.1-3.0 mg/kg, clonal expansion was among the lowest.

The CDR3 is made up of 12 amino acids. CDR1 is SGDLS and CDR2 is YYNGEE in the germline V gene. Trimming removed 3 bases from V and 1 base from J, with 4 bases in between. This clone was seen more than once but under ten times. Antigen specificity is unknown. The chain combines TRBV9 with TRBJ1-1; no definite D call. The sequence was obtained from an adult with an advanced solid tumor such as melanoma, head and neck, liver or kidney cancer. The source material was CD4+ or CD8+ T cells sorted from blood, sampled in a trial of the OX40 agonist ivuxolimab. CDR3 sequence reads: CASSDENTEAFF. The CDR3 nucleotides read TGTGCCAGCAGCGACGAGAACACTGAAGCTTTCTTT.